These 13 T cell receptor beta chains were sequenced from one sample in a study of T-cell reconstitution after alpha-beta-depleted transplantation in children. The authors prepared the TCRbeta library with unique molecular identifiers. TCRdb recomputed calls from the PCR reads with MiXCR, one row per CDR3 protein. The sample consists of about 410,000 distinct CDR3 sequences, around 21% of them appearing once. The sample in question was PBMCs from the stem cell graft donor, obtained from the stem cell graft. Every receptor here comes from a human donor who donated a stem cell graft to a child with acute myeloid leukemia.

The genes are TRBV5-1 and TRBJ2-7; D gene ambiguous. Germline V CDR1 and CDR2: SGHRS, YFSETQ. The CDR3 has 14 residues. V was shortened by 0 bases and J by 4 bases, with 11 bases between the two germline ends. The CDR3 protein is CASSLEVQPYEQYF. In DNA form, the CDR3 reads TGCGCCAGCAGCTTGGAGGTACAGCCTTACGAGCAGTACTTC. The full variable domain, rest sourced from reference TRBV5-1 and TRBJ2-7, is KAGVTQTPRYLIKTRGQQVTLSCSPISGHRSVSWYQQTPGQGLQFLFEYFSETQRNKGNFPGRFSGRQFSNSRSEMNVSTLELGDSALYLCASSLEVQPYEQYFGPGTRLTVT.

This clonotype has more than one count but fewer than ten. In DNA form, the CDR3 reads TGCAGCGTTGGGCCTCGGGAGACCCAGTACTTC. Amino acids: CSVGPRETQYF. The chain is built from TRBV29-1 and TRBJ2-5; no firm D call. V was clipped by 4 bases and J by 5 bases, with 8 bases between them. From germline, CDR1 is SQVTM and CDR2 ANQGSEA. The CDR3 consists of 11 residues.

This clonotype was observed at least ten times. This rearrangement joins TRBV20-1 to TRBJ2-7; D remains unclear. The germline V gene encodes CDR1 DFQATT and CDR2 SNEGSKA (reference sequence). Trimming left V 3 bases short and J 0 bases short, with 9 bases between. CDR3 length equals 13 residues. The CDR3 sequence is CSASDGPSYEQYF. The CDR3 bases are TGCAGTGCTAGTGACGGCCCCTCCTACGAGCAGTACTTC.

This clonotype showed up many times. The chain has TRBV24-1 and TRBJ2-3; no reliable D call. Germline lookup yields CDR1 KGHDR and CDR2 SFDVKD. V lost 0 bases, J lost 2 bases, and 8 bases lay in between. The CDR3 contains 15 residues. Here the CDR3 reads CATSDLTGYTDTQYF. Here the CDR3 DNA reads TGTGCCACCAGTGATTTGACGGGCTACACAGATACGCAGTATTTT.

The rearrangement joins TRBV4-2 to TRBJ2-3; 7 nucleotides line up with TRBD2. V was clipped by 1 base and J by 1 base; unmatched bases: 5. CDR3 size: 16 residues. Germline assignment: CDR1 LGHNA and CDR2 YNFKEQ. CDR3 DNA sequence: TGTGCCAGCAGCCAAGTTCTAACTAGCGGCACAGATACGCAGTATTTT. Its translation is CASSQVLTSGTDTQYF.

This clonotype was seen at least ten times. The chain employs TRBV24-1 and TRBJ2-2, with D perhaps matching TRBD1 (6 bases). Trimming took 4 bases from V and 0 from J, leaving 11 bases between them. This CDR3 contains 16 residues. Germline loops: CDR1 KGHDR, CDR2 SFDVKD. The CDR3 region has the DNA TGTGCCACCAGTGACCGCGACAGGTCGAACACCGGGGAGCTGTTTTTT. It is translated as CATSDRDRSNTGELFF.

The chain recombines TRBV12-3 or TRBV12-4 with TRBJ2-5; TRBD2 aligns across 7 bases. The junction had 8 bases not matched to a gene; V was cut back by 8 bases and J by 2 bases. CDR3 length: 14 amino acids. Here the CDR3 reads CASRTSTLQETQYF. DNA of the CDR3: TGTGCCAGCCGGACTAGTACCCTACAAGAGACCCAGTACTTC.

This clonotype was seen more than once but under ten times. The gene calls are TRBV9 and TRBJ1-6, with 7 bases matching TRBD1. In germline, CDR1 is SGDLS, CDR2 YYNGEE. J gave up 7 bases and V 3 bases, and 4 bases lay outside the gene matches. This CDR3 has 14 amino acids. CDR3 protein: CASSADRANSPLHF. CDR3 bases: TGTGCCAGCAGCGCCGACAGGGCGAATTCACCCCTCCACTTT. The variable domain in full, with the rest retrieved from reference TRBV9 and TRBJ1-6, is DSGVTQTPKHLITATGQRVTLRCSPRSGDLSVYWYQQSLDQGLQFLIQYYNGEERAKGNILERFSAQQFPDLHSELNLSSLELGDSALYFCASSADRANSPLHFGNGTRLTVT.

This clonotype was counted ten times or more. This chain links TRBV20-1 with TRBJ2-5; D is perhaps TRBD1 or TRBD2 (5 bases each). CDR1 is DFQATT, CDR2 SNEGSKA, per germline (reference sequence). This CDR3 spans 15 amino acids. V lost 0 bases, J lost 4 bases, and 15 bases lay in between. The CDR3 sequence: CSARDLWERGETQYF. The CDR3 DNA follows: TGCAGTGCTAGAGATCTCTGGGAGAGGGGAGAGACCCAGTACTTC.

This clonotype was detected ten times or more. V and J are TRBV12-3 or TRBV12-4 and TRBJ2-4, with TRBD2 as a possible D gene (6 bases). This CDR3 spans 13 amino acids. Trimming stripped 1 base from V and 12 bases from J, with 13 bases between. The CDR3 DNA reads TGTGCCAGCAGTTTAGGTTCGGACTACCCTCAGTACTTC. It encodes CASSLGSDYPQYF.

This clonotype was seen a single time. The rearrangement links TRBV29-1 to TRBJ2-3; 10 bases map to TRBD2. This CDR3 spans 16 amino acids. The V gene's germline CDR1 is SQVTM and CDR2 ANQGSEA. Losses at the gene ends were 1 base for V and 4 bases for J; bases not matched to a gene: 8. This CDR3 reads CSVEASGRTGADTQYF. CDR3 sequence (DNA): TGCAGCGTTGAAGCTAGCGGGAGAACAGGCGCAGATACGCAGTATTTT.

The chain combines TRBV5-1 with TRBJ2-7; 7 bases align to TRBD1. The germline V gene has CDR1 SGHRS and CDR2 YFSETQ. The J segment lost 2 bases and the V segment lost 0 bases, leaving 2 bases of the junction unmatched. This CDR3 has 14 residues. The CDR3 bases are TGCGCCAGCAGCTTGGATGGACAGGCCTACGAGCAGTACTTC. This encodes CASSLDGQAYEQYF.

This clonotype was picked up many times. The chain has TRBV20-1 and TRBJ1-1; D gene unclear. Germline values: CDR1 DFQATT, CDR2 SNEGSKA (reference sequence). The V and J ends lost 3 bases and 5 bases respectively, with 10 bases between them. CDR3 length equals 12 residues. The CDR3 is CSARRLDTEAFF. CDR3 in DNA: TGCAGTGCTAGGCGGTTGGATACTGAAGCTTTCTTT.